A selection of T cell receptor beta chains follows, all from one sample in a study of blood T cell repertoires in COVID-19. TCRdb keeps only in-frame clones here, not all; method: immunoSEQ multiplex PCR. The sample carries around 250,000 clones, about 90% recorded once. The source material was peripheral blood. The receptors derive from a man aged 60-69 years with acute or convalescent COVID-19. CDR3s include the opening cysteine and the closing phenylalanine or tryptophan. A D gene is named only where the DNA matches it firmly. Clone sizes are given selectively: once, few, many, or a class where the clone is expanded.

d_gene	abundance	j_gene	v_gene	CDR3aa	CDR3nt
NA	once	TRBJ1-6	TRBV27	CASSSADSLNSPLHF	TGTGCCAGCAGTTCCGCGGACAGCTTAAATTCACCCCTCCACTTT
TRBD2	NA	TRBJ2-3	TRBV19	CASRGTSGVRDTQYF	TGTGCCAGTAGGGGGACTAGCGGTGTGAGAGATACGCAGTATTTT
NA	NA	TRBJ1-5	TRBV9	CASSQTDSNQPQHF	TGTGCCAGCAGCCAAACAGATAGCAATCAGCCCCAGCATTTT
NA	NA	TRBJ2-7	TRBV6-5	CASSYSRSGPSYEQYF	TGTGCCAGCAGTTACTCTCGTAGCGGACCCTCCTACGAGCAGTACTTC
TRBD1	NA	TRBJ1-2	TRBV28	CASRVPGDRRDYGYTF	TGTGCCAGCCGCGTCCCGGGGGACAGGAGAGACTATGGCTACACCTTC
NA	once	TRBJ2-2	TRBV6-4	CASSPTQNTGELFF	TGTGCCAGCAGTCCCACACAGAACACCGGGGAGCTGTTTTTT
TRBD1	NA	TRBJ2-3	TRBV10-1	CASEQGAFTDTQYF	TGCGCCTCCGAACAGGGGGCGTTCACTGATACGCAGTATTTT
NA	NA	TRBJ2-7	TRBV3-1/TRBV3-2	CASSQDSGHTYEQYF	TGTGCCAGCAGCCAAGATTCGGGACATACCTACGAGCAGTACTTC
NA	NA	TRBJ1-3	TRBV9	CASSLDGHSGNTIYF	TGTGCCAGCAGCCTTGATGGCCACTCTGGAAACACCATATATTTT
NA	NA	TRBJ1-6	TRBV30	CAWSVGSVTSPLHF	TGTGCCTGGAGTGTGGGCAGTGTAACTTCACCCCTCCACTTT
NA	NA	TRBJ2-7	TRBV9	CASSVPGAYEQYF	TGTGCCAGCAGCGTTCCGGGAGCCTACGAGCAGTACTTC
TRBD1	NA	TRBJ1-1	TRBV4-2	CASSHSQGARNTEAFF	TGTGCCAGCAGCCACTCTCAGGGGGCAAGGAACACTGAAGCTTTCTTT
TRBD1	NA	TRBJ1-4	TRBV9	CASSASGTGGEKLFF	TGTGCCAGCAGCGCGTCCGGGACAGGGGGTGAAAAACTGTTTTTT
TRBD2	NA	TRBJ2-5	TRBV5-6	CASSLAGETQYF	TGTGCCAGCAGCCTAGCGGGAGAGACCCAGTACTTC
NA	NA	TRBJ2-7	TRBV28	CASSFGYEQYF	TGTGCCAGCAGTTTCGGCTACGAGCAGTACTTC
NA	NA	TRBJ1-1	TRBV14	CASSPLGGVDTEAFF	TGTGCCAGCAGCCCGCTTGGGGGGGTAGACACTGAAGCTTTCTTT
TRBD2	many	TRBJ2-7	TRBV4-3	CASSPGLAGYEQYF	TGCGCCAGCAGCCCTGGACTAGCGGGATACGAGCAGTACTTC
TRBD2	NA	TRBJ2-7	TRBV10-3	CAITPRTSGDYEQYF	TGTGCCATCACCCCAAGGACTAGCGGGGACTACGAGCAGTACTTC
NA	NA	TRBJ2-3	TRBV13	CASSPGNADTQYF	TGTGCCAGCAGCCCAGGGAACGCAGATACGCAGTATTTT
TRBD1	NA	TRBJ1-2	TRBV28	CASSLTGGDYGYTF	TGTGCCAGCAGTCTGACAGGGGGGGACTATGGCTACACCTTC
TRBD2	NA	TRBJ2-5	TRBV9	CASSVGTSGSSANQETQYF	TGTGCCAGCAGCGTAGGGACTAGCGGTTCCTCTGCCAACCAAGAGACCCAGTACTTC
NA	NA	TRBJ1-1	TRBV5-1	CASSLAGRTEAFF	TGCGCCAGCAGCTTGGCCGGCAGGACTGAAGCTTTCTTT
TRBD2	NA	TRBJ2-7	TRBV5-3	CARMVGTSGSPHEQYF	TGTGCCAGAATGGTCGGGACTAGCGGGAGTCCCCACGAGCAGTACTTC
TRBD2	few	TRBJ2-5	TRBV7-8	CASSLVWASGIAETQYF	TGTGCCAGCAGCTTAGTGTGGGCTAGCGGAATAGCAGAGACCCAGTACTTC
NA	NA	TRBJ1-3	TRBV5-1	CASSLATAGNTIYF	TGCGCCAGCAGCTTGGCTACAGCTGGAAACACCATATATTTT
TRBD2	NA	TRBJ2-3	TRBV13	CASSAPSGRQEDTQYF	TGTGCCAGCAGCGCCCCTAGCGGGAGGCAAGAGGATACGCAGTATTTT
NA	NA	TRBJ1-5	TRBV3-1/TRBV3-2	CASSQVASNQPQHF	TGTGCCAGCAGCCAAGTAGCAAGCAATCAGCCCCAGCATTTT
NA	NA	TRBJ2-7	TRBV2	CASTLRALSSTYEQYF	TGTGCCAGCACTCTCAGGGCTCTTTCCTCCACCTACGAGCAGTACTTC
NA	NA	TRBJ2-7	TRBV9	CASSEGLKDYEQYF	TGTGCCAGCAGCGAGGGACTTAAGGACTACGAGCAGTACTTC
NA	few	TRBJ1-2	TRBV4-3	CASSQDQFFRLYGYTF	TGCGCCAGCAGCCAAGATCAGTTTTTCCGCCTCTATGGCTACACCTTC
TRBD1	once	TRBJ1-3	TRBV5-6	CASSNGQGSGNTIYF	TGTGCCAGCAGTAATGGACAGGGCTCTGGAAACACCATATATTTT
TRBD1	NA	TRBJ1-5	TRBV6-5	CASRETGASQPQHF	TGTGCCAGCAGGGAGACAGGGGCCAGTCAGCCCCAGCATTTT
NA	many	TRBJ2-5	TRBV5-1	CASSLGGRETQYF	TGCGCCAGCAGCTTGGGAGGTCGCGAGACCCAGTACTTC
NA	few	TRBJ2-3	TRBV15	CATSRTPTSRAGTQYF	TGTGCCACCAGCAGAACCCCGACTTCCAGGGCCGGTACGCAGTATTTT
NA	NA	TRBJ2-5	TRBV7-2	CASSFRRGLQETQYF	TGTGCCAGCAGCTTCCGACGGGGTCTTCAAGAGACCCAGTACTTC
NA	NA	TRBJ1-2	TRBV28	CASKGSGEGGYTF	TGTGCCAGCAAGGGGTCAGGGGAAGGGGGCTACACCTTC
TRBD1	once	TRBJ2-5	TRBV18	CASSPRQGEETQYF	TGTGCCAGCTCACCTCGACAGGGTGAGGAGACCCAGTACTTC
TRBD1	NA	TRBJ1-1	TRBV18	CASSPRNPGTGTEAFF	TGTGCCAGCTCACCACGGAATCCAGGGACAGGTACTGAAGCTTTCTTT
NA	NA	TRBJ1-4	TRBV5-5	CASSLGAANRGEKLFF	TGTGCCAGCAGCTTGGGGGCGGCAAATCGGGGTGAAAAACTGTTTTTT